One and the same sample provided the 14 T cell receptor beta chains below, sequenced in a study of T cell responses to AZD1222 COVID-19 vaccine. Profiled with immunoSEQ multiplex PCR; TCRdb holds only in-frame clones, not every one. The sample includes some 73,000 clones, 89% of them seen just once. Source: peripheral blood, taken 28 days after the second AZD1222 dose. The source of these receptors is an adult who received the AZD1222 COVID-19 vaccine.

The CDR3 spells CAWSVGPNTEAFF. The CDR3, as DNA: TGTGCCTGGAGTGTCGGCCCTAACACTGAAGCTTTCTTT. The gene calls are TRBV30 and TRBJ1-1, with no clear D. CDR1 is GTSNPN, CDR2 SVGIG, per germline (reference sequence). The CDR3 covers 13 residues. Trimming removed 0 bases from V and 2 bases from J, with 7 bases in between.

The CDR3 nucleotides are TGTGCCAGCAGCTTAGACGAGGTACTCTACGAGCAGTACTTC. Translated, it gives CASSLDEVLYEQYF. The chain couples TRBV7-2 to TRBJ2-7; D unclear. This CDR3 is built from 14 residues. Germline V gives CDR1 SGHTA, CDR2 FQGNSA. V lost 1 base to trimming and J lost 3 bases, with 10 bases between them.

This chain connects TRBV27 to TRBJ2-2; 10 positions agree with TRBD2. The germline CDR1 and CDR2 sequences are MNHEY and SMNVEV (reference sequence). The CDR3 covers 17 residues. J was trimmed by 6 bases and V by 5 bases; bases with no gene match: 12. CDR3 sequence reads: CASSLHTLAGHPGELFF. The CDR3 DNA is TGTGCCAGCAGTCTACACACACTAGCGGGACATCCCGGGGAGCTGTTTTTT.

J is TRBJ1-2 and V is TRBV7-8; 11 nucleotides line up with TRBD1. This CDR3 is 14 amino acids long. The germline V gene encodes CDR1 SGHVS and CDR2 FQNEAQ. V dropped 1 base and J dropped 7; count of bases not matched to a gene: 2. As DNA, the CDR3 is TGTGCCAGCAGCTTAGGGGACAGGGGGTTTGGCTACACCTTC. Translation gives CASSLGDRGFGYTF.

This clone has more than one count but fewer than ten. The chain combines TRBV19 with TRBJ1-4; 11 nucleotides match TRBD1. The germline V gene encodes CDR1 LNHDA and CDR2 SQIVND (reference sequence). The junction had 7 bases not matched to a gene; V was cut back by 5 bases and J by 2 bases. This CDR3 spans 17 amino acids. CDR3 nucleotides: TGTGCCAGTAGTCCTAGGACAGGGGGCGCGACTAATGAAAAACTGTTTTTT. Translated: CASSPRTGGATNEKLFF.

The chain combines TRBV11-3 with TRBJ1-2; maybe TRBD1 (5 bases). CDR3 length: 16 residues. Germline CDR1 SGHNT, CDR2 YENEEA. Trimming took 5 bases from V and 0 from J, leaving 16 bases between them. The CDR3 here is CASSPWGGEANYGYTF. The CDR3 DNA follows: TGTGCCAGCAGCCCCTGGGGCGGCGAAGCTAACTATGGCTACACCTTC.

This clone was counted a single time. The chain recombines TRBV30 with TRBJ1-6; possible D gene TRBD1, 6 bases. Germline loops: CDR1 GTSNPN, CDR2 SVGIG (reference sequence). CDR3 length equals 14 residues. Trimming cost V 4 bases and J 12 bases, with 19 bases left between them. In DNA, the CDR3 is TGTGCCTGGACCGTAGGGGGGGGCGCCGGACCCCTCCACTTT. Its translation: CAWTVGGGAGPLHF.

The J gene is TRBJ2-1, the V gene TRBV9; TRBD2 might be the D (5 bases). Trimming pared 3 bases from V and 2 bases from J, leaving 12 bases between. Germline CDR1 is SGDLS and CDR2 is YYNGEE. This CDR3 is 15 amino acids long. The CDR3 region has the DNA TGTGCCAGCAGCGAGGGCGGGCCGGCCTACAATGAGCAGTTCTTC. Protein product: CASSEGGPAYNEQFF.

The J gene is TRBJ1-5, the V gene TRBV7-9; no clear D. The V end lost 1 base, the J end lost 4 bases, and 5 bases lay between the germline ends. Germline assignment: CDR1 SEHNR and CDR2 FQNEAQ (reference sequence). There are 13 residues in the CDR3. The DNA for the CDR3 is TGTGCCAGCAGCTTAGGACTTAATCAGCCCCAGCATTTT. Translated, it gives CASSLGLNQPQHF.

This chain links TRBV7-2 with TRBJ1-3; TRBD1 agrees at 7 bases. The CDR3 is made up of 17 amino acids. Trimming removed 3 bases from V and 1 base from J; junction bases left unmatched: 9. Germline V gene data show CDR1 as SGHTA and CDR2 as FQGNSA. CDR3 DNA sequence: TGTGCCAGCAGCTTGGGGGACAGCGTTTTTTCTGGAAACACCATATATTTT. This translates into CASSLGDSVFSGNTIYF.

The rearrangement joins TRBV6-2 or TRBV6-3 to TRBJ1-1; 10 positions agree with TRBD1. The CDR3 sequence is 15 residues long. The germline V gene encodes CDR1 MNHEY and CDR2 SVGEGT. V was pared by 5 bases and J by 3 bases, with 6 bases of the junction left unmatched. The CDR3 bases are TGTGCCAGCAGTCCCCTGGACAGGGGGGACACTGAAGCTTTCTTT. Its protein product is CASSPLDRGDTEAFF.

This chain uses TRBV13 with TRBJ1-6; weak D call: TRBD1 (5 bases). This CDR3 is 14 amino acids long. Trimming stripped 5 bases from V and 4 bases from J, with 9 bases between. Germline V gene data show CDR1 as PRHDT and CDR2 as FYEKMQ (reference sequence). CDR3 DNA sequence: TGTGCCAGCAGCAGACAGTCATATAATTCACCCCTCCACTTT. As protein: CASSRQSYNSPLHF.

The chain recombines TRBV2 with TRBJ2-1; 8 bases map to TRBD1. Germline assignment: CDR1 SNHLY and CDR2 FYNNEI. Germline trimming cut 0 bases from V and 10 bases from J; bases unmatched to any gene: 5. The CDR3 extends over 14 amino acids. As DNA, the CDR3 is TGTGCCAGCAGTGAAGCCACATGGGACAGGGAGCAGTTCTTC. It encodes CASSEATWDREQFF. The entire variable domain, with the rest obtained from reference TRBV2 and TRBJ2-1, is as follows: EPEVTQTPSHQVTQMGQEVILRCVPISNHLYFYWYRQILGQKVEFLVSFYNNEISEKSEIFDDQFSVERPDGSNFTLKIRSTKLEDSAMYFCASSEATWDREQFFGPGTRLTVL.

V is TRBV18 and J is TRBJ2-7; D assignment may be TRBD1 or TRBD2 (6 bases each). The CDR3 loop spans 14 amino acids. The ends were cut back, 6 bases at V and 1 base at J, with 13 bases in the middle. Germline V gene sequence: CDR1 KGHSH, CDR2 LQKENI. The CDR3 sequence: CASSTGRWSYEQYV. The CDR3 DNA reads as TGTGCCAGCTCTACAGGGAGGTGGTCCTACGAGCAGTACGTC.